This T cell receptor (beta chain) was found in a study of blood T cell repertoires in COVID-19. The repertoire was sequenced with immunoSEQ multiplex PCR; TCRdb's copy has only in-frame clones and lacks some. There are 120,000 or so clones in the sample; roughly four fifths occur only once, and roughly 17% lies in the top ten. The CDR3 runs 16 residues. V trimming: 6 bases; J trimming: 3 bases; junction bases outside the gene matches: 10. Per germline, CDR1 MDHEN and CDR2 SYDVKM. This clonotype originated in a man aged 30 to 39 with COVID-19, enrolled during active disease. The rearrangement links TRBV28 to TRBJ2-3, with TRBD2 identical over 9 bases. Sequencing was done on a sample of peripheral blood. CDR3 residues: CASSPVSGRTTDTQYF. DNA of the CDR3: TGTGCCAGCAGCCCCGTTAGCGGGAGAACAACAGATACGCAGTATTTT. Full variable domain (outside the CDR3, taken from reference TRBV28 and TRBJ2-3): DVKVTQSSRYLVKRTGEKVFLECVQDMDHENMFWYRQDPGLGLRLIYFSYDVKMKEKGDIPEGYSVSREKKERFSLILESASTNQTSMYLCASSPVSGRTTDTQYFGPGTRLTVL.